The subject of this entry is one TCR beta chain. This record comes from a study of blood T cell repertoires in COVID-19. The germline V and J ends were trimmed by 8 bases and 4 bases, with 8 bases remaining between them. CDR1 and CDR2 from the germline V gene are LNHNV and YYDKDF (reference sequence). The CDR3 runs 11 residues. Some clones are missing from TCRdb's copy, which holds only in-frame ones; the method was immunoSEQ multiplex PCR. In the table there are roughly 280,000 clones, roughly 90% of which are singletons. V gene TRBV15 combines with J gene TRBJ1-2; D might be TRBD1 (6 bases). Sample: PBMCs or T cells enriched from blood (not recorded which). This receptor was taken from a man in his forties or fifties who had been exposed to COVID-19. The CDR3: CATGQSYGYTF. The CDR3 DNA reads TGTGCCACCGGACAGAGCTATGGCTACACCTTC. The variable domain in full, with the rest retrieved from reference TRBV15 and TRBJ1-2, is DAMVIQNPRYQVTQFGKPVTLSCSQTLNHNVMYWYQQKSSQAPKLLFHYYDKDFNNEADTPDNFQSRRPNTSFCFLDIRSPGLGDTAMYLCATGQSYGYTFGSGTRLTVV.